Following are 25 T cell receptor beta chains from one sample sequenced in a study of OX40 agonist ivuxolimab in advanced cancers. The protocol was immunoSEQ multiplex PCR, while the TCRdb copy is restricted to in-frame clones and leaves out a portion. This sample has about 17,000 clones; about 82% occur once, and the top ten carry under 30%. The sequencing here drew on CD4+ or CD8+ T cells sorted from blood, taken in a trial of the OX40 agonist ivuxolimab. Every receptor here comes from an adult with an advanced solid tumor such as melanoma, head and neck, liver or kidney cancer.

This clone has only one observation. This chain joins TRBV6-1 and TRBJ1-5, with unresolved D. Trimming left V 6 bases short and J 2 bases short, with 8 bases between. Germline-derived CDR1 and CDR2 are MNHNS and SASEGT. The CDR3 is 13 amino acids. This CDR3 is CASSTTGNQPQHF. CDR3 DNA sequence: TGTGCCAGCAGCACGACGGGCAATCAGCCCCAGCATTTT.

The chain uses TRBV19 and TRBJ2-2; 10 nucleotides line up with TRBD1. Germline CDR1 LNHDA, CDR2 SQIVND (reference sequence). The ends lost 3 bases at V and 5 bases at J; junction bases unmatched: 3. The CDR3 length is 15 residues. CDR3 coding DNA: TGTGCCAGTAGTATGGGGACAGGGGTGACCGGGGAGCTGTTTTTT. Translated: CASSMGTGVTGELFF.

The rearrangement joins TRBV19 to TRBJ1-2, with TRBD1 matching over 8 bases. This CDR3 comprises 13 residues. J lost 8 bases, V lost 5 bases, and 7 bases had no gene match. Germline V lookup: CDR1 LNHDA, CDR2 SQIVND (reference sequence). CDR3 loop: CASSDKSGGGYTF. The CDR3 DNA is TGTGCCAGTAGTGATAAATCAGGGGGCGGCTACACCTTC.

The chain carries TRBV15 and TRBJ1-5; D is unclear. Trimming pared 0 bases from V and 9 bases from J, leaving 15 bases between. CDR1 LNHNV and CDR2 YYDKDF come from the germline V gene (reference sequence). The CDR3 contains 15 residues. CDR3 sequence (DNA): TGTGCCACCAGCAGAGATTTAGGGCAGGAAAGGCCCCAGCATTTT. Its protein product is CATSRDLGQERPQHF.

This clone has just one count. The chain is built from TRBV9 and TRBJ1-1; maybe TRBD1 (5 bases). CDR3 length: 16 amino acids. Trimming took off 0 bases at V and 3 bases at J, with 15 bases between the two ends. The germline V gene has CDR1 SGDLS and CDR2 YYNGEE. CDR3: CASSVGRGAGDTEAFF. The CDR3 coding sequence is TGTGCCAGCAGCGTAGGGAGAGGGGCGGGGGACACTGAAGCTTTCTTT.

This clone was observed a single time. V is TRBV27 and J is TRBJ1-4, with D unresolved. This CDR3 is built from 14 residues. From germline, CDR1 is MNHEY and CDR2 SMNVEV (reference sequence). V was clipped by 2 bases and J by 0 bases, with 4 bases between them. The CDR3 DNA reads as TGTGCCAGCAGTTTACTGGCAACTAATGAAAAACTGTTTTTT. This gives the protein CASSLLATNEKLFF.

V is TRBV19 and J is TRBJ2-6; D not certain. Trimming removed 7 bases from V and 3 bases from J, with 7 bases in between. The CDR3 consists of 13 residues. In germline, CDR1 is LNHDA, CDR2 SQIVND (reference sequence). CDR3 nucleotides: TGTGCCAGTACACGCAATGGGGCCAACGTCCTGACTTTC. It encodes CASTRNGANVLTF.

The chain joins TRBV20-1 to TRBJ2-7, with D maybe TRBD2 (6 bases). The germline CDR1 and CDR2 sequences are DFQATT and SNEGSKA (reference sequence). CDR3 length: 10 amino acids. V lost 8 bases, J lost 6 bases, and 11 bases lay in between. As DNA, the CDR3 is TGCAGTTCCTCCGGGAGCGAGCAGTACTTC. Its translation: CSSSGSEQYF.

This chain connects TRBV27 to TRBJ2-7; 10 positions agree with TRBD1. V shed 5 bases, J shed 6 bases, and the junction held 10 bases outside the gene matches. In germline, CDR1 is MNHEY, CDR2 SMNVEV (reference sequence). This CDR3 is 15 amino acids long. The CDR3 DNA is TGTGCCAGCAGTAACCGACAGGGGGCTAATTTCGAGCAGTACTTC. It yields the protein CASSNRQGANFEQYF.

V gene TRBV4-1 combines with J gene TRBJ2-1, with 10 positions matching TRBD2. The CDR3 length is 15 residues. CDR1 is MGHRA, CDR2 YSYEKL, per germline. The trim removed 1 base at V and 8 bases at J, leaving 5 bases unmatched. DNA of the CDR3: TGCGCCAGCAGCCAAGTAAGCGGGAGGGGCGATGAGCAGTTCTTC. It yields the protein CASSQVSGRGDEQFF.

As DNA, the CDR3 is TGTGCCAGCAGTTCGCTAGCGGGAGGGGACGAGCAGTACTTC. This sequence encodes CASSSLAGGDEQYF. The rearrangement joins TRBV28 to TRBJ2-5; 12 bases are shared with TRBD2. The end of the DNA is better explained by TRBJ2-7, so the J call may be wrong. Germline values: CDR1 MDHEN, CDR2 SYDVKM. This CDR3 is built from 14 residues.

The CDR3 region has the DNA TGTGCCAGCAGCTCCCATCCGGGAGGAAGCAATCAGCCCCAGCATTTT. It yields the protein CASSSHPGGSNQPQHF. The chain has TRBV7-8 and TRBJ1-5; D unresolved. Trimming took off 4 bases at V and 1 base at J, with 14 bases between the two ends. Germline-derived CDR1 and CDR2 are SGHVS and FQNEAQ. The CDR3 has 16 amino acids.

The J gene is TRBJ2-1, the V gene TRBV12-5; the D is unclear. Germline V gene data show CDR1 as LGHNT and CDR2 as FRNRAP. The CDR3 is made up of 14 amino acids. V was shortened by 3 bases and J by 6 bases, with 12 bases between the two germline ends. The CDR3 coding sequence is TGTGCTAGTGGTTTACTGATAGTGGGCAATGAGCAGTTCTTC. Translating gives CASGLLIVGNEQFF.

The chain has TRBV10-3 and TRBJ1-5, with D possibly matching TRBD1 (5 bases). Germline V gene sequence: CDR1 ENHRY, CDR2 SYGVKD. The CDR3 has 18 residues. Trimming cost V 0 bases and J 0 bases, with 15 bases left between them. CDR3 sequence (DNA): TGTGCCATCAGTGAGTCCCCCCGCGGACACTCTAGCAATCAGCCCCAGCATTTT. It specifies CAISESPRGHSSNQPQHF.

The chain has TRBV5-4 and TRBJ1-4, with TRBD1 as a possible D gene (5 bases). The germline V gene encodes CDR1 SGHNT and CDR2 YYREEE (reference sequence). There are 12 residues in the CDR3. V was clipped by 4 bases and J by 7 bases, with 8 bases between them. CDR3 sequence reads: CASSTGGEKLFF. DNA for the CDR3: TGTGCCAGCAGCACTGGGGGTGAAAAACTGTTTTTT.

CDR3 bases: TGTGCCAGCAGCCGACAGGGGGCATTGGGAAACACCATATATTTT. Its translation is CASSRQGALGNTIYF. The rearrangement joins TRBV6-1 to TRBJ1-3; 10 bases match TRBD1. After removal of 6 bases from V and 4 bases from J, the junction contained 6 bases not matched to a gene. Germline loops: CDR1 MNHNS, CDR2 SASEGT. This CDR3 spans 15 amino acids.

This rearrangement joins TRBV19 to TRBJ1-5; a possible D gene is TRBD1 (6 bases). Germline CDR1 reads LNHDA; CDR2 reads SQIVND (reference sequence). This CDR3 contains 16 residues. V was cut by 1 base and J by 5 bases, with 15 bases left in between. The chain's CDR3 is CASSIVETGKDQPQHF. The CDR3 region has the DNA TGTGCCAGTAGTATAGTGGAGACAGGCAAGGATCAGCCCCAGCATTTT.

The chain couples TRBV19 to TRBJ1-2; tentative D call: TRBD1 (5 bases). V lost 5 bases and J lost 4, with 11 bases in between. Germline loops: CDR1 LNHDA, CDR2 SQIVND (reference sequence). The CDR3 is 13 residues long. CDR3 nucleotide sequence: TGTGCCAGTAGTCGGGGGGACGGCTATGGCTACACCTTC. Residues: CASSRGDGYGYTF.

The gene calls are TRBV6-6 and TRBJ2-2; 8 nucleotides line up with TRBD1. The CDR3 sequence is 15 residues long. With V trimmed by 2 bases and J by 3 bases, 2 bases remained unmatched. CDR1 and CDR2 from the germline V gene are MNHNY and SVGAGI (reference sequence). DNA for the CDR3: TGTGCCAGCAGTTACAACAGGGGGTACACCGGGGAGCTGTTTTTT. This codes for CASSYNRGYTGELFF.

The V and J genes are TRBV28 and TRBJ2-3; 7 bases agree with TRBD2. Trimming took 8 bases from V and 2 from J; bases not matched to a gene: 16. Germline V gene lookup returns CDR1 MDHEN and CDR2 SYDVKM. The CDR3 is 17 amino acids. The CDR3 DNA is TGTGCCAGCTCTCCCGCGGGCAGGGAGGGACTCACAGATACGCAGTATTTT. Translating gives CASSPAGREGLTDTQYF.

V and J are TRBV7-9 and TRBJ2-2; D gene ambiguous. The V and J ends lost 6 bases and 5 bases respectively, with 4 bases between them. Germline loops: CDR1 SEHNR, CDR2 FQNEAQ (reference sequence). CDR3 length: 11 residues. The CDR3 DNA follows: TGTGCCAGCAGGCGAACCGGGGAGCTGTTTTTT. It specifies CASRRTGELFF.

The sample holds one count of this clone. The V gene is TRBV7-9, the J gene TRBJ2-1; D not certain. The germline gives CDR1 SEHNR, CDR2 FQNEAQ (reference sequence). The germline V and J ends were trimmed by 7 bases and 8 bases, with 12 bases remaining between them. The CDR3 runs 12 residues. CDR3 sequence: CASNPPGHEQFF. As DNA, the CDR3 is TGTGCCAGCAACCCTCCTGGACATGAGCAGTTCTTC.

The rearrangement uses TRBV10-3 and TRBJ2-2, with 7 bases that match TRBD1. The V gene's germline CDR1 is ENHRY and CDR2 SYGVKD. The CDR3 is 12 residues long. The V gene end was trimmed by 10 bases and the J gene end by 7 bases; junction bases not matched to a gene: 6. CDR3 in amino acids: CATFDRDGELFF. In nucleotides, the CDR3 is TGTGCCACGTTTGACAGGGACGGGGAGCTGTTTTTT.

The chain combines TRBV21-1 with TRBJ2-7. TRBV21-1 is a documented pseudogene. CDR3 length: 12 residues. CDR3 sequence (DNA): TGTGCCAGCAGCAAAAGGATCTACGAGCAGTACTTC. It specifies CASSKRIYEQYF.

The chain links TRBV10-3 to TRBJ2-2; 9 bases match TRBD2. Germline CDR1 reads ENHRY; CDR2 reads SYGVKD. V trimming: 5 bases; J trimming: 2 bases; junction bases outside the gene matches: 9. The length of the CDR3 is 17 residues. The CDR3 loop is CAISRGPGLANTGELFF. CDR3 sequence (DNA): TGTGCCATCAGTAGGGGGCCGGGACTAGCCAACACCGGGGAGCTGTTTTTT.